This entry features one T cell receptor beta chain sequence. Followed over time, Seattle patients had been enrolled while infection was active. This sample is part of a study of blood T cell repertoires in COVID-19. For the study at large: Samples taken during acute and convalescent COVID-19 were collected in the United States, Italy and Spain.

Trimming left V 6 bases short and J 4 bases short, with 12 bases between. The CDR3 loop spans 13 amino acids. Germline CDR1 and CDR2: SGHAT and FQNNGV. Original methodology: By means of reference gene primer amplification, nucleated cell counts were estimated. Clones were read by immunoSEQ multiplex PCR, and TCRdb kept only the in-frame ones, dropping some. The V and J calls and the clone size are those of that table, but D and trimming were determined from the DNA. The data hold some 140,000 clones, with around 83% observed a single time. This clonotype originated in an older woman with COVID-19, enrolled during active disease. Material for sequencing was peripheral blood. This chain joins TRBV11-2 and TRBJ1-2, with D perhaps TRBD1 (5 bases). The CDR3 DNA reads TGTGCCAGCAGTCCTGACAGCCTCTATGGCTACACCTTC. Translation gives CASSPDSLYGYTF.